These 21 T cell receptor beta chains originate from one sample sequenced in a study of T cells in Graves' hyperthyroidism and ophthalmopathy. Amplification of TCR beta CDR3 regions used RNA as the template. First-round RT-PCR with HTBI primers amplified the TCR CDR3 region. A single record per CDR3 protein comes from TCRdb applying MiXCR to the multiplex PCR reads. The sample lists 490,000 or so distinct CDR3 sequences, just under 20% occurring once. Material: blood. The receptors were gathered from a man aged 40-55 years with Graves' ophthalmopathy.

The chain joins TRBV7-9 to TRBJ1-1, with D possibly matching TRBD1 (5 bases). Deletions cut 2 bases from V and 5 bases from J, with 12 bases between. Per germline, CDR1 SEHNR and CDR2 FQNEAQ (reference sequence). The CDR3 totals 14 residues. The CDR3 loop reads CASSLNQGLTEAFF. DNA for the CDR3: TGTGCCAGCAGCTTAAATCAGGGATTGACTGAAGCTTTCTTT.

This clonotype has only one observation. V gene TRBV11-2 combines with J gene TRBJ2-1; 14 nucleotides agree with TRBD2. The trim removed 5 bases at V and 8 bases at J, leaving 11 bases unmatched. Germline CDR1 reads SGHAT; CDR2 reads FQNNGV. There are 17 residues in the CDR3. Written as DNA, the CDR3 is TGTGCCAGCAGCCGGTGGGGGACTAGCGGGAGAGGGCATGAGCAGTTCTTC. Encoded protein: CASSRWGTSGRGHEQFF.

The chain recombines TRBV18 with TRBJ2-7; the match to TRBD1 covers 8 bases. The CDR3 consists of 15 residues. Germline V gene data show CDR1 as KGHSH and CDR2 as LQKENI. Germline trimming cut 6 bases from V and 2 bases from J; bases unmatched to any gene: 9. The CDR3 loop is CASSPQQDRAYEQYF. The CDR3 bases are TGTGCCAGCTCGCCTCAACAGGACAGGGCCTACGAGCAGTACTTC.

The chain has TRBV25-1 and TRBJ2-7, with TRBD1 matching 9 bases. CDR1 is MGHDK and CDR2 is SYGVNS in the germline V gene. The CDR3 contains 14 residues. The J segment lost 8 bases and the V segment lost 7 bases, leaving 12 bases of the junction unmatched. DNA for the CDR3: TGTGCCAGCACCCCCTCGGGACAGGGAGAGCAGCAGTACTTC. Amino acid sequence: CASTPSGQGEQQYF.

This chain joins TRBV9 and TRBJ2-2; D ambiguous. V gave up 4 bases and J gave up 7 bases, with 11 bases separating them. Germline lookup yields CDR1 SGDLS and CDR2 YYNGEE. The CDR3 contains 13 residues. CDR3 DNA: TGTGCCAGCAGCCCCCAGGAGCGCGGGGAGCTGTTTTTT. Protein: CASSPQERGELFF.

A word on this clonotype: A much larger clone is a single base away; this may be a read error. The CDR3 region has the DNA TGTGCCAGCGTGGCCTACGTGCAGTACTTC. Its protein product is CASVAYVQYF. V and J are TRBV2 and TRBJ2-7, with unresolved D. There are 10 residues in the CDR3. CDR1 is SNHLY, CDR2 FYNNEI, per germline.

This clonotype was counted at least ten times. V gene TRBV28 combines with J gene TRBJ1-2; D might be TRBD1 (6 bases). With 10 bases removed from V and 0 bases from J, the gap between germline ends came to 15 bases. The CDR3 is 14 residues long. Germline CDR1 and CDR2: MDHEN and SYDVKM. In DNA, the CDR3 is TGTGCCACCTTAGGGCAGGGGTCTAACTATGGCTACACCTTC. This gives the protein CATLGQGSNYGYTF.

The V and J genes are TRBV9 and TRBJ1-1; the D gene is possibly TRBD1 (5 bases). CDR3 size: 15 residues. CDR1 is SGDLS, CDR2 YYNGEE, per germline. Trimming cost V 3 bases and J 1 base, with 13 bases left between them. This CDR3 is CASSAYGTSNTEAFF. In DNA form, the CDR3 reads TGTGCCAGCAGCGCATACGGGACTTCGAACACTGAAGCTTTCTTT.

This clonotype was seen many times. The chain couples TRBV24-1 to TRBJ2-5, with 15 bases identical to TRBD2. Unmatched junction bases numbered 0, after V lost 3 bases and J lost 5 bases. Germline V gene data show CDR1 as KGHDR and CDR2 as SFDVKD. There are 15 residues in the CDR3. The CDR3 sequence: CATSDGTSGGETQYF. The CDR3 coding sequence is TGTGCCACCAGTGATGGGACTAGCGGGGGGGAGACCCAGTACTTC.

The rearrangement uses TRBV20-1 and TRBJ2-7; D is undetermined. V was trimmed by 1 base and J by 2 bases, leaving 9 bases between them. The germline V gene has CDR1 DFQATT and CDR2 SNEGSKA (reference sequence). The CDR3 is made up of 13 amino acids. DNA of the CDR3: TGCAGTGCTAGAGGCGACCATCCCTACGAGCAGTACTTC. This encodes CSARGDHPYEQYF.

This clonotype was seen only a few times. The chain links TRBV29-1 to TRBJ2-1, with a weak D call TRBD2 (5 bases). Trimming cost V 4 bases and J 8 bases, with 12 bases left between them. Germline assignment: CDR1 SQVTM and CDR2 ANQGSEA. This CDR3 spans 12 amino acids. The CDR3 region has the DNA TGCAGCGTTGTAATTCGGGGTGATGAGCAGTTCTTC. It codes for CSVVIRGDEQFF.

This clonotype has more than one count but fewer than ten. The chain employs TRBV30 and TRBJ1-1; D is ambiguous. V was shortened by 2 bases and J by 1 base, with 14 bases between the two germline ends. The CDR3 contains 15 residues. CDR1 is GTSNPN and CDR2 is SVGIG in the germline V gene (reference sequence). CDR3 residues: CAWSTTPVRNTEAFF. The DNA for the CDR3 is TGTGCCTGGAGTACAACCCCGGTGAGGAACACTGAAGCTTTCTTT.

The chain combines TRBV9 with TRBJ1-4, with TRBD1 as a possible D gene (5 bases). The CDR3 has 12 amino acids. The germline CDR1 and CDR2 sequences are SGDLS and YYNGEE. Trimming took 3 bases from V and 8 from J, leaving 8 bases between them. CDR3 sequence reads: CASSGDGEKLFF. In nucleotides, the CDR3 is TGTGCCAGCAGCGGGGACGGCGAAAAACTGTTTTTT.

The chain carries TRBV5-1 and TRBJ2-1; D is undetermined. Per germline, CDR1 SGHRS and CDR2 YFSETQ. V was shortened by 7 bases and J by 8 bases, with 13 bases between the two germline ends. This CDR3 spans 12 amino acids. CDR3 in DNA: TGCGCCAGCCGAGTGTTCGGCGATGAGCAGTTCTTC. This codes for CASRVFGDEQFF.

This clonotype was recorded many times. The chain uses TRBV4-1 and TRBJ1-2, with a tentative D call TRBD1 (5 bases). Germline CDR1 and CDR2: MGHRA and YSYEKL. Trimming took off 1 base at V and 5 bases at J, with 14 bases between the two ends. The CDR3 has 15 residues. CDR3 nucleotide sequence: TGCGCCAGCAGCCAAGGGGCCGGGACTCCTTATGGCTACACCTTC. Residues: CASSQGAGTPYGYTF.

This rearrangement joins TRBV30 to TRBJ1-2; possibly TRBD1 for D (5 bases). The germline V gene has CDR1 GTSNPN and CDR2 SVGIG (reference sequence). CDR3 length equals 13 residues. Trimming stripped 4 bases from V and 7 bases from J, with 16 bases between. CDR3 DNA: TGTGCCTGGAACCAGGGATTCGGACGTGGCTACACCTTC. Translation: CAWNQGFGRGYTF.

In this sample, this clonotype turned up many times. The gene calls are TRBV18 and TRBJ1-3; D gene unclear. Germline V gene lookup returns CDR1 KGHSH and CDR2 LQKENI. V lost 3 bases and J lost 0, with 12 bases in between. The CDR3 has 16 amino acids. The CDR3 sequence is CASSPGTGYSGNTIYF. The CDR3 coding sequence is TGTGCCAGCTCACCTGGAACCGGGTACTCTGGAAACACCATATATTTT.

This clonotype has ten or more counts. The J gene is TRBJ1-1, the V gene TRBV3-1, with no clear D. Germline values: CDR1 LGHDT, CDR2 YNNKEL (reference sequence). There are 13 residues in the CDR3. The germline V and J ends were trimmed by 4 bases and 7 bases, with 13 bases remaining between them. The CDR3 DNA reads as TGTGCCAGCAGCCCCACCTGGGCCCTTGAAGCTTTCTTT. Translating gives CASSPTWALEAFF.

This clonotype showed up many times. The chain uses TRBV6-1 and TRBJ2-3; no definite D call. The V end was cut by 5 bases, the J end by 3 bases, with 6 bases between. There are 12 residues in the CDR3. Germline values: CDR1 MNHNS, CDR2 SASEGT. CDR3 sequence: CASSLWTDTQYF. For the CDR3, the DNA is TGTGCCAGCAGTTTATGGACAGATACGCAGTATTTT.

This clonotype was detected ten times or more. This chain links TRBV20-1 with TRBJ2-4, with 14 bases matching TRBD2. The CDR3 spans 19 residues. Germline lookup yields CDR1 DFQATT and CDR2 SNEGSKA (reference sequence). V trimming: 5 bases; J trimming: 0 bases; junction bases outside the gene matches: 12. CDR3 bases: TGCAGTGCTCCTCCGGGACTAGCGGGAGTCCCCCCAGCCAAAAACATTCAGTACTTC. This sequence encodes CSAPPGLAGVPPAKNIQYF.

This clonotype was seen more than once but under ten times. The chain combines TRBV3-1 with TRBJ2-7; no reliable D call. Germline CDR1 LGHDT, CDR2 YNNKEL (reference sequence). V was clipped by 0 bases and J by 0 bases, with 12 bases between them. CDR3 size: 16 residues. As DNA, the CDR3 is TGTGCCAGCAGCCAAGAAGGACGGCAGAGCTCCTACGAGCAGTACTTC. Protein: CASSQEGRQSSYEQYF.